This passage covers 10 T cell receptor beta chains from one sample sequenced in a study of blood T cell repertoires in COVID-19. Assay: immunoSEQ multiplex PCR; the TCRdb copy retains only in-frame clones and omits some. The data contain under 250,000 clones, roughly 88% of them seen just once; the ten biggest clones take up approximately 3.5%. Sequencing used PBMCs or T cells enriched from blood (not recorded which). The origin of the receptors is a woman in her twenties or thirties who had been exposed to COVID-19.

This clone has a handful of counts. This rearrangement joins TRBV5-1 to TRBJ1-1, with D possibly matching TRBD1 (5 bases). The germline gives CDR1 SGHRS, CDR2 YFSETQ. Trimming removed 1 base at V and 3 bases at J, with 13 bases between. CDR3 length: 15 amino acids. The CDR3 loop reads CASSLYLSTDTEAFF. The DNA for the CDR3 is TGCGCCAGCAGCTTGTATTTGTCGACAGACACTGAAGCTTTCTTT.

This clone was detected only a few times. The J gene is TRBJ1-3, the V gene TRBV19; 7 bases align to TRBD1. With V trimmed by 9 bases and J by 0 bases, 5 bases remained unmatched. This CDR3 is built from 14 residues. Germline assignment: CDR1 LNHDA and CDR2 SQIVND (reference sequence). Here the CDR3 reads CASLQGGSGNTIYF. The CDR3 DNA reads TGTGCCAGCCTCCAGGGGGGCTCTGGAAACACCATATATTTT.

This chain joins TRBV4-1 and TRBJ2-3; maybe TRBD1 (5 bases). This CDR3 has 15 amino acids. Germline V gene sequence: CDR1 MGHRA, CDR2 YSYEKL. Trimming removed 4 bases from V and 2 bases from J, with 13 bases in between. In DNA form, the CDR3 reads TGCGCCAGCAGCCCCTGGACACAGATCACAGATACGCAGTATTTT. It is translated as CASSPWTQITDTQYF.

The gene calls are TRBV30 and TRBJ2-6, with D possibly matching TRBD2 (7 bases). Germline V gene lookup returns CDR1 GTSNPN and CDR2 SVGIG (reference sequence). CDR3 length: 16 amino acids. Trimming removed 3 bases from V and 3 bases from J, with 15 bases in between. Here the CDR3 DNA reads TGTGCCTGGAGGGGGGGGGCGCTTGATGGGGCCAACGTCCTGACTTTC. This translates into CAWRGGALDGANVLTF.

The CDR3 protein is CASSPGLAYTDTQYF. CDR3 coding DNA: TGTGCCAGCAGTCCGGGACTAGCGTACACAGATACGCAGTATTTT. The rearrangement links TRBV6-4 to TRBJ2-3; TRBD2 matches at 10 bases. Trimming cost V 5 bases and J 2 bases; bases outside gene matches: 4. This CDR3 has 15 residues. CDR1 is MRHNA and CDR2 is SNTAGT in the germline V gene.

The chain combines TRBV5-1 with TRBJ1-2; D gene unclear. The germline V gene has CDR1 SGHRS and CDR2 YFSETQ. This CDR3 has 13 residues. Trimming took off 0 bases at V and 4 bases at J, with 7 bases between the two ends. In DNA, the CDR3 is TGCGCCAGCAGCTTGGCTGGAGGCTATGGCTACACCTTC. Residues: CASSLAGGYGYTF.

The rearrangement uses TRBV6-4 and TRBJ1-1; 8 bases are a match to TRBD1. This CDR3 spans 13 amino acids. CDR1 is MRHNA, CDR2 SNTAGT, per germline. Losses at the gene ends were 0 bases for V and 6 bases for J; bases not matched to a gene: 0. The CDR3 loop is CASSDSTGAEAFF. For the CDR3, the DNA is TGTGCCAGCAGTGACTCGACAGGGGCTGAAGCTTTCTTT.

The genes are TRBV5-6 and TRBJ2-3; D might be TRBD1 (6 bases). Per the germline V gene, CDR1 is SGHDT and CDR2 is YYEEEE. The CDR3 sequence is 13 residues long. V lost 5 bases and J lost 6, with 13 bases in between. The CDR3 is CASSPTGFDTQYF. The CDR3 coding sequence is TGTGCCAGCAGTCCGACAGGCTTCGATACGCAGTATTTT.

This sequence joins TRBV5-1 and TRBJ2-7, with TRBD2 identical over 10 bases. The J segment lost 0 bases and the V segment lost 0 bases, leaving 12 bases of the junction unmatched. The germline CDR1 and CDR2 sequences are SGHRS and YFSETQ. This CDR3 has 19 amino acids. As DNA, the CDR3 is TGCGCCAGCAGCTTGGCGCTAGCGGGAGCGTATTCAGACTCCTACGAGCAGTACTTC. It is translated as CASSLALAGAYSDSYEQYF. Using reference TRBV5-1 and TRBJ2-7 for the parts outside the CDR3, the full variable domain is KAGVTQTPRYLIKTRGQQVTLSCSPISGHRSVSWYQQTPGQGLQFLFEYFSETQRNKGNFPGRFSGRQFSNSRSEMNVSTLELGDSALYLCASSLALAGAYSDSYEQYFGPGTRLTVT.

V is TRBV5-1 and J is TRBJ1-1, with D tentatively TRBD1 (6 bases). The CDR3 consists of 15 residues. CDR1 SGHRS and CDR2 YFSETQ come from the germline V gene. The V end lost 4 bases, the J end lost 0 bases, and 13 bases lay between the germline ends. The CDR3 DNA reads TGCGCCAGCAGCCGTATGACAGGATTGAACACTGAAGCTTTCTTT. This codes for CASSRMTGLNTEAFF.